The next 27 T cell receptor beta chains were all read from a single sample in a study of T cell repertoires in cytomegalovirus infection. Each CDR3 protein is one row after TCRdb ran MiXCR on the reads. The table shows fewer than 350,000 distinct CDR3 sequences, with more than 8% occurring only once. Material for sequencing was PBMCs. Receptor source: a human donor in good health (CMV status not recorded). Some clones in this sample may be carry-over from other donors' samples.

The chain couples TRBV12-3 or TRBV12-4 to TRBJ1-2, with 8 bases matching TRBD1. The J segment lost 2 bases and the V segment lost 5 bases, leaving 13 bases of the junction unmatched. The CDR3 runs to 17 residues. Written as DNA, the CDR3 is TGTGCCAGCAGTCCCCGGACAGGGAGCAGGCTAAACTATGGCTACACCTTC. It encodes CASSPRTGSRLNYGYTF.

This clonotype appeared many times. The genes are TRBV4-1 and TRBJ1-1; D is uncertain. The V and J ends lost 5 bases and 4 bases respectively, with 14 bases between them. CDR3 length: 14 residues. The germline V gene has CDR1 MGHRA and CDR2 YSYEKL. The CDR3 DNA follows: TGCGCCAGCAGCGCACCCGGTGGGAGCACTGAAGCTTTCTTT. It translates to CASSAPGGSTEAFF.

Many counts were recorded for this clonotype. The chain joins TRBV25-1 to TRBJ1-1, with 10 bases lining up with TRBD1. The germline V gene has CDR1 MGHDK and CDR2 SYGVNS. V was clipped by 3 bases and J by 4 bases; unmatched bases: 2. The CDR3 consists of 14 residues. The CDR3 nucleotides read TGTGCCAGCAGTGAGGACAGGGGGGGCACTGAAGCTTTCTTT. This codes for CASSEDRGGTEAFF.

CDR3 protein: CASRQTGTGANVLTF. CDR3 DNA sequence: TGTGCCAGCAGGCAAACAGGGACCGGGGCCAACGTCCTGACTTTC. J is TRBJ2-6 and V is TRBV6-8, with TRBD1 as a possible D gene (6 bases). Trimming pared 6 bases from V and 4 bases from J, leaving 13 bases between. CDR3 size: 15 residues. Germline CDR1 reads MNHGY; CDR2 reads SAAAGT.

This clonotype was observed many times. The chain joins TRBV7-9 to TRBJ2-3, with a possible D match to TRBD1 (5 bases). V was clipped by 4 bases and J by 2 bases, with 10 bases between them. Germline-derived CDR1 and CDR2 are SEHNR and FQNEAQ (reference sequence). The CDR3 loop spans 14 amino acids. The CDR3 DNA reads TGTGCCAGCAGCTCGACAGCACTCACAGATACGCAGTATTTT. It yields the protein CASSSTALTDTQYF.

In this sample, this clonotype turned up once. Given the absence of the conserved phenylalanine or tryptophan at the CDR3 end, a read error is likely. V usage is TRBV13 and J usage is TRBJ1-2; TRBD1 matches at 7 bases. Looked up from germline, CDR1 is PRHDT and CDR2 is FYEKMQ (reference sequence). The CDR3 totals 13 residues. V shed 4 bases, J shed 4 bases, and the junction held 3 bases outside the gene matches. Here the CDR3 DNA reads TGTGCCAGCAGCTCGACAGGGTCCTATGGCTACACCCTC. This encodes CASSSTGSYGYTL.

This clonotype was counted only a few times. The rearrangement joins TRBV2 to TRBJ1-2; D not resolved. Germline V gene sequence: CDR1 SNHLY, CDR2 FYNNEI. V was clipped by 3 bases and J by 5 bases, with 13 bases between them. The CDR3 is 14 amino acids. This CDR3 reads CASSDPGTEYGYTF. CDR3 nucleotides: TGTGCCAGCAGTGACCCGGGAACAGAGTATGGCTACACCTTC.

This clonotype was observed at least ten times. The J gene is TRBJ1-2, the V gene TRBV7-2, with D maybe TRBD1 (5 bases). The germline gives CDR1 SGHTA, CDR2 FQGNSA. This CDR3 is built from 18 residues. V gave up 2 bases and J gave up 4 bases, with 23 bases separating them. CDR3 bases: TGTGCCAGCAGCTTACGCTGGGGTGACAGCGATACCCTCTATGGCTACACCTTC. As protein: CASSLRWGDSDTLYGYTF.

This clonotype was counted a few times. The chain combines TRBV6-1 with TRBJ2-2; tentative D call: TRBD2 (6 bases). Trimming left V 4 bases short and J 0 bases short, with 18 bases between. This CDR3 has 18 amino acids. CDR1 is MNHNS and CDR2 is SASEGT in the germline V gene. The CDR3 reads CASSVSGSGWTNTGELFF. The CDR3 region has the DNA TGTGCCAGCAGTGTAAGCGGGTCGGGGTGGACGAACACCGGGGAGCTGTTTTTT.

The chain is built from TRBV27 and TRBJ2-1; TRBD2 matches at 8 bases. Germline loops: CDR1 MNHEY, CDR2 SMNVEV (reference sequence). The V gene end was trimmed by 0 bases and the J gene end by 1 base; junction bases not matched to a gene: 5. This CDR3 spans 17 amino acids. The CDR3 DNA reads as TGTGCCAGCAGTTTATCCATCCGCGGGGGGTCCTACAATGAGCAGTTCTTC. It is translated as CASSLSIRGGSYNEQFF.

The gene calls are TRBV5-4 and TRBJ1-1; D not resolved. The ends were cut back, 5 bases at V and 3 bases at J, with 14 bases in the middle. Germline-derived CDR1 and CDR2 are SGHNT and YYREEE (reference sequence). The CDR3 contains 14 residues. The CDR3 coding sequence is TGTGCCAGCAGAACCGGACGGACGGACACTGAAGCTTTCTTT. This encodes CASRTGRTDTEAFF.

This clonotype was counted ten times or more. For the CDR3, the DNA is TGTGCCAGCAGTTACTCAGTCCGGGTCGGAATGAACACTGAAGCTTTCTTT. Its protein product is CASSYSVRVGMNTEAFF. The gene calls are TRBV6-2 or TRBV6-3 and TRBJ1-1; D ambiguous. This CDR3 region has 17 residues. Germline V gene sequence: CDR1 MNHEY, CDR2 SVGEGT. Trimming shortened V by 0 bases and J by 0 bases, and 14 bases separated the two germline ends.

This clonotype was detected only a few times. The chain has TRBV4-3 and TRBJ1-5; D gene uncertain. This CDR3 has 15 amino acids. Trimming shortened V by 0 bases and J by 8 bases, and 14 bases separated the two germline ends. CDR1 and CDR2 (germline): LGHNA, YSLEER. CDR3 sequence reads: CASSQEGLGLKPQHF. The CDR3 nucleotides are TGCGCCAGCAGCCAAGAAGGGCTGGGGTTAAAGCCCCAGCATTTT.

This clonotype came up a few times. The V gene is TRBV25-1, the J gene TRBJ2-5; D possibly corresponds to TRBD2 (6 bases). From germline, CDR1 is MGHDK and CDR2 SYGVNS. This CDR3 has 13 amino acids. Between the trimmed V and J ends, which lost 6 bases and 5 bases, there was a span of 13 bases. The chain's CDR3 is CASRGGVVETQYF. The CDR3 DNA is TGTGCCAGCAGGGGGGGAGTCGTGGAGACCCAGTACTTC.

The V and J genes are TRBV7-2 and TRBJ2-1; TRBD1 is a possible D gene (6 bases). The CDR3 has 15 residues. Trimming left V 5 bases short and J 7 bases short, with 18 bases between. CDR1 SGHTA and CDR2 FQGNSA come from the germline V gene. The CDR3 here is CASSPGVGHLNEQFF. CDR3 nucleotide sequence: TGTGCCAGCAGCCCAGGGGTGGGACACCTAAATGAGCAGTTCTTC.

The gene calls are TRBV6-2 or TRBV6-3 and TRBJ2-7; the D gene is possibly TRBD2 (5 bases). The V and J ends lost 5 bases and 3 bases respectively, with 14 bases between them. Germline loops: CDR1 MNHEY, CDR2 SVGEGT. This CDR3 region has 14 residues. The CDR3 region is CASSLLDGNYEQYF. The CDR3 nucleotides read TGTGCCAGCAGTCTCCTAGACGGGAACTACGAGCAGTACTTC.

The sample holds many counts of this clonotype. The CDR3 protein is CASSKNPPATNEKLFF. CDR3 in DNA: TGTGCCAGCAGCAAAAATCCTCCGGCAACTAATGAAAAACTGTTTTTT. The rearrangement uses TRBV7-7 and TRBJ1-4; D remains ambiguous. The germline gives CDR1 SSHAT, CDR2 FNYEAQ (reference sequence). This CDR3 has 16 amino acids. The V and J ends lost 5 bases and 0 bases respectively, with 13 bases between them.

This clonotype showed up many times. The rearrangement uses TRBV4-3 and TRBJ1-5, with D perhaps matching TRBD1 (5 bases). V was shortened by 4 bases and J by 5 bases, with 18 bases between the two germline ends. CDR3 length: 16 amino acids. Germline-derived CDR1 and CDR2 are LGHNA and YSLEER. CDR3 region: CASSPWVGGMDQPQHF. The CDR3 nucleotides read TGCGCCAGCAGCCCCTGGGTCGGGGGAATGGATCAGCCCCAGCATTTT.

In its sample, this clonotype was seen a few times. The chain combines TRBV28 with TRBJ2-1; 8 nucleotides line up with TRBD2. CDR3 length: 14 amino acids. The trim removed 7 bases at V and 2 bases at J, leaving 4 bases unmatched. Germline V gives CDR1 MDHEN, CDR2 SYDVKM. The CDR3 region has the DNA TGTGCCAGCAAAACTAGCGGACCCTACAATGAGCAGTTCTTC. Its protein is CASKTSGPYNEQFF. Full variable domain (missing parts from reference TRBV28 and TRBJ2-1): DVKVTQSSRYLVKRTGEKVFLECVQDMDHENMFWYRQDPGLGLRLIYFSYDVKMKEKGDIPEGYSVSREKKERFSLILESASTNQTSMYLCASKTSGPYNEQFFGPGTRLTVL.

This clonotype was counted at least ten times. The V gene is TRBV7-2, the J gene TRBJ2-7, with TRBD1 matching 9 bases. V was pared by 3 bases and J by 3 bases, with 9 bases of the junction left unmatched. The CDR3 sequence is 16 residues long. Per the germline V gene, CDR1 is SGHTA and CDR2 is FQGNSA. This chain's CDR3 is CASSFEPGQGIYEQYF. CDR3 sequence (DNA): TGTGCCAGCAGCTTCGAACCGGGACAGGGCATCTACGAGCAGTACTTC.

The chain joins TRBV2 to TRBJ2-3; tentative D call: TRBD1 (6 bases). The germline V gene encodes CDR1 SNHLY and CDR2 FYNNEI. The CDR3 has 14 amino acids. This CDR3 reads CATQSQGPADTQYF. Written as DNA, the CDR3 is TGTGCTACCCAGAGTCAGGGGCCAGCAGATACGCAGTATTTT.

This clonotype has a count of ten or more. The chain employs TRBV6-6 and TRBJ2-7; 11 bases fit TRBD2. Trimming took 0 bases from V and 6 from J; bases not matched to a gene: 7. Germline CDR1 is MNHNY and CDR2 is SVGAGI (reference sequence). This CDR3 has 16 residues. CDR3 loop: CASSYSNLLAGVEQYF. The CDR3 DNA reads TGTGCCAGCAGTTACTCGAATCTACTAGCGGGAGTCGAGCAGTACTTC.

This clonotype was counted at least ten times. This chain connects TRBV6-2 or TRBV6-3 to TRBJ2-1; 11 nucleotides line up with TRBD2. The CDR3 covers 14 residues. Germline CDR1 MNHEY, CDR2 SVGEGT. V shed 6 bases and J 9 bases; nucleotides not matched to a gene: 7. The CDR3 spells CASRTSGSGGEQFF. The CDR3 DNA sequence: TGTGCCAGCAGAACTAGCGGGAGCGGGGGTGAGCAGTTCTTC.

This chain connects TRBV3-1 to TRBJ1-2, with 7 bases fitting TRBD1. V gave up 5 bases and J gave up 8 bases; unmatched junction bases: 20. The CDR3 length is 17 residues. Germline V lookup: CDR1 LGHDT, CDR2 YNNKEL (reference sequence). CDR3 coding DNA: TGTGCCAGCAGCGCATACCCTACAATGACAGGGCAGGGAGGCTACACCTTC. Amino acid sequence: CASSAYPTMTGQGGYTF.

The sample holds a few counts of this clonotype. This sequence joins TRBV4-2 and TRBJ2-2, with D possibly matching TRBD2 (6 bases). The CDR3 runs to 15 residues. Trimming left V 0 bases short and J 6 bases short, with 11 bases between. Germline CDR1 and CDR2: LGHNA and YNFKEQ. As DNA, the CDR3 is TGTGCCAGCAGCCAAGATAGGTCGGGAGCCGGGGAGCTGTTTTTT. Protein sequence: CASSQDRSGAGELFF.

The CDR3 nucleotides are TGTGCCAGCAGGAGGACTAGCGGGACGAGCTCCTACAATGAGCAGTTCTTC. This encodes CASRRTSGTSSYNEQFF. This chain joins TRBV12-3 or TRBV12-4 and TRBJ2-1; the match to TRBD2 covers 12 bases. The CDR3 spans 17 residues. With 6 bases clipped from V and 0 bases from J, the junction kept 6 bases outside the gene matches.

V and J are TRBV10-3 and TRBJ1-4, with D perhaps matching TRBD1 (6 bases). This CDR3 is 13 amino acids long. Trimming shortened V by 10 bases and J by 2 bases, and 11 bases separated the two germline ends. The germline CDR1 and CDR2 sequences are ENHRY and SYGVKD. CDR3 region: CATQGWTNEKLFF. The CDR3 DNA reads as TGTGCCACGCAGGGGTGGACTAATGAAAAACTGTTTTTT.